Listed below are T cell receptor beta chains from one sample, sequenced in a study of T cell responses to AZD1222 COVID-19 vaccine. The assay was immunoSEQ multiplex PCR, and TCRdb's table has in-frame clones only and misses some. This sample has approximately 70,000 clones, with around 82% found just once. Sequencing used peripheral blood, obtained on day 0 of AZD1222 vaccination. These TCRs come from an adult in good health. CDR3s include the opening cysteine and the closing phenylalanine or tryptophan. A D gene is named only where the DNA matches it firmly. Part of the rows lack a size; the others show once, few, many or a class for expanded clones.

>-|TRBJ1-1|TRBV15|-
CATSRDYSGNTEAFF
TGTGCCACCAGCAGAGATTATTCAGGGAACACTGAAGCTTTCTTT
>-|TRBJ2-2|TRBV9|-
CASSVGTVNTGELFF
TGTGCCAGCAGCGTAGGGACAGTGAACACCGGGGAGCTGTTTTTT
>TRBD1|TRBJ1-6|TRBV9|-
CASSVGTGLNSPLHF
TGTGCCAGCAGCGTGGGGACAGGCCTGAATTCACCCCTCCACTTT
>-|TRBJ1-2|TRBV4-1|-
CASSQDASLNYGYTF
TGCGCCAGCAGCCAAGATGCATCCCTTAACTATGGCTACACCTTC
>-|TRBJ2-7|TRBV7-2|-
CASSLGGAGLREQYF
TGTGCCAGCAGCTTAGGAGGGGCGGGGTTAAGGGAGCAGTACTTC
>-|TRBJ2-6|TRBV28|-
CASRASGTSGANVLTF
TGTGCCAGCAGAGCGTCGGGAACCTCTGGGGCCAACGTCCTGACTTTC
>-|TRBJ2-7|TRBV28|-
CASSALLAGSAGEQYF
TGTGCCAGCAGTGCACTTCTTGCGGGGTCTGCGGGCGAGCAGTACTTC
>-|TRBJ2-7|TRBV2|-
CASSDPTVPSYEQYF
TGTGCCAGCAGTGACCCGACAGTACCTTCTTACGAGCAGTACTTC
>-|TRBJ2-1|TRBV4-3|-
CASSQENRASEQFF
TGCGCCAGCAGCCAAGAGAACAGGGCAAGTGAGCAGTTCTTC
>-|TRBJ2-1|TRBV18|-
CASSPGFNEQFF
TGTGCCAGCTCACCAGGGTTCAATGAGCAGTTCTTC
>-|TRBJ2-3|TRBV10-3|-
CAISQFSSSDTQYF
TGTGCCATCAGTCAGTTTAGCAGCTCAGATACGCAGTATTTT
>-|TRBJ1-4|TRBV7-8|-
CASSSQETEKLFF
TGTGCCAGCAGCTCACAGGAGACTGAAAAACTGTTTTTT
>-|TRBJ1-1|TRBV7-2|-
CASSYGVGTEAFF
TGTGCCAGCAGCTACGGGGTGGGCACTGAAGCTTTCTTT
>TRBD1|TRBJ1-1|TRBV7-9|-
CASSALFVPGQGTNTEAFF
TGTGCCAGCAGCGCTCTCTTCGTCCCGGGACAGGGGACGAACACTGAAGCTTTCTTT
>-|TRBJ1-2|TRBV4-3|-
CASSVEGGVGFGYTF
TGCGCCAGCTCCGTAGAGGGGGGGGTGGGTTTTGGCTACACCTTC
>-|TRBJ2-7|TRBV7-9|few
CASSSDSLSYEQYF
TGTGCCAGCAGCTCGGACAGCCTTTCCTACGAGCAGTACTTC
>-|TRBJ1-2|TRBV27|-
CASSFGLPSIYGYTF
TGTGCCAGCAGTTTTGGGCTTCCATCGATCTATGGCTACACCTTC
>-|TRBJ1-5|TRBV5-5|-
CASSLNPGDNQPQHF
TGTGCCAGCAGCTTGAATCCAGGGGACAATCAGCCCCAGCATTTT
>TRBD2|TRBJ2-3|TRBV11-3|-
CASSPGLAGGLSDTQYF
TGTGCCAGCAGCCCGGGACTAGCGGGGGGCCTATCAGATACGCAGTATTTT
>-|TRBJ1-1|TRBV7-3|-
CASSLDKNTEAFF
TGTGCCAGCAGCTTAGACAAGAACACTGAAGCTTTCTTT
>-|TRBJ1-4|TRBV25-1|-
CASSEGRGEKLFF
TGTGCCAGCAGTGAGGGTCGGGGTGAAAAACTGTTTTTT
>-|TRBJ1-1|TRBV7-2|-
CASSLAHQEAFF
TGTGCCAGCAGCTTAGCTCATCAGGAAGCTTTCTTT
>TRBD1|TRBJ1-3|TRBV30|-
CAWSAGQGRNTIYF
TGTGCCTGGAGCGCCGGACAGGGAAGAAACACCATATATTTT
>-|TRBJ2-1|TRBV7-7|-
CASSLGPGTDEQFF
TGTGCCAGCAGCTTGGGGCCCGGGACGGATGAGCAGTTCTTC
>-|TRBJ2-4|TRBV6-5|-
CASSSDLAKNIQYF
TGTGCCAGCAGTTCCGACCTAGCCAAAAACATTCAGTACTTC
>-|TRBJ1-2|TRBV30|few
CAWRRQLNYGYTF
TGTGCCTGGCGCCGACAGCTTAACTATGGCTACACCTTC
>-|TRBJ1-1|TRBV2|-
CASRRRGTEAFF
TGTGCCAGCAGGAGGAGGGGCACTGAAGCTTTCTTT
>TRBD1|TRBJ1-2|TRBV30|medium-sized
CAWREQGDPFGYTF
TGTGCCTGGAGGGAACAGGGGGACCCGTTTGGCTACACCTTC
>TRBD1|TRBJ2-7|TRBV5-5|-
CASSLAFRGSEQYF
TGTGCCAGCAGCTTGGCTTTCAGGGGGTCCGAGCAGTACTTC
>-|TRBJ2-7|TRBV7-8|-
CASSLRSGSYEQYF
TGTGCCAGCAGCCTGCGAAGCGGCTCCTACGAGCAGTACTTC
>-|TRBJ1-1|TRBV11-2|-
CASSLEFSTTEAFF
TGTGCCAGCAGCTTAGAGTTTAGCACCACTGAAGCTTTCTTT
>-|TRBJ1-6|TRBV5-5|-
CASSSKDNSPLHF
TGTGCCAGCAGCTCAAAGGATAATTCACCCCTCCACTTT
>TRBD1|TRBJ2-7|TRBV2|-
CASIGTGGYEQYF
TGTGCCAGCATCGGGACAGGGGGATACGAGCAGTACTTC
>-|TRBJ2-7|TRBV7-2|-
CASSARFSTFGYEQYF
TGTGCCAGCAGCGCCCGTTTTTCGACCTTTGGCTACGAGCAGTACTTC
>TRBD1|TRBJ2-5|TRBV5-1|-
CATTDRVDGTQYF
TGCGCCACCACGGACAGGGTGGACGGGACCCAGTACTTC
>TRBD1|TRBJ2-5|TRBV18|-
CASSPLGQIQETQYF
TGTGCCAGCTCACCCTTGGGACAGATCCAAGAGACCCAGTACTTC
>TRBD1|TRBJ2-5|TRBV5-1|once
CASSLGGQGGRETQYF
TGCGCCAGCAGCTTGGGTGGACAGGGCGGGCGAGAGACCCAGTACTTC
>-|TRBJ1-5|TRBV7-2|-
CASSHFDTYNQPQHF
TGTGCCAGCAGCCATTTCGACACCTACAATCAGCCCCAGCATTTT
>-|TRBJ2-5|TRBV27|-
CASSSADSSQETQYF
TGTGCCAGCAGTTCCGCGGACAGTTCCCAAGAGACCCAGTACTTC
>-|TRBJ1-2|TRBV4-2|-
CASSQDSGGTAGYTF
TGTGCCAGCAGCCAAGATTCCGGGGGAACTGCTGGCTACACCTTC
>-|TRBJ1-6|TRBV5-5|-
CASSPRTGWNSPLHF
TGTGCCAGCAGCCCTAGGACGGGTTGGAATTCACCCCTCCACTTT
>TRBD1|TRBJ1-5|TRBV4-1|-
CASSQGQGNQPQHF
TGCGCCAGCAGCCAGGGACAGGGGAATCAGCCCCAGCATTTT
>-|TRBJ2-2|TRBV9|few
CASSVGGSNTGELFF
TGTGCCAGCAGCGTAGGAGGGAGTAACACCGGGGAGCTGTTTTTT
>-|TRBJ1-1|TRBV28|-
CASRPALVNTEAFF
TGTGCCAGCAGGCCCGCTCTGGTGAACACTGAAGCTTTCTTT
>TRBD1|TRBJ2-7|TRBV5-6|-
CASSLVQGEYEQYF
TGTGCCAGCAGCTTGGTACAGGGGGAATACGAGCAGTACTTC
>TRBD2|TRBJ2-7|TRBV6-4|once
CASSTPRRRLAGEYQQYF
TGTGCCAGCAGTACCCCCCGGAGGAGATTAGCGGGGGAGTACCAGCAGTACTTC
>-|TRBJ2-2|TRBV20-1|-
CSASETGNTGELFF
TGCAGTGCTAGTGAGACAGGGAACACCGGGGAGCTGTTTTTT
>TRBD2|TRBJ2-7|TRBV7-2|once
CASSTLANVYEQYF
TGTGCCAGCAGCACACTAGCGAACGTATACGAGCAGTACTTC
>-|TRBJ2-7|TRBV9|-
CASSVDVGGGGDEQYF
TGTGCCAGCAGCGTAGACGTTGGGGGCGGCGGGGACGAGCAGTACTTC
>-|TRBJ1-4|TRBV18|-
CASSLTGATNEKLFF
TGTGCCAGCTCACTAACAGGCGCTACTAATGAAAAACTGTTTTTT
>-|TRBJ1-2|TRBV6-1|-
CASSEGGAASNYGYTF
TGTGCCAGCAGTGAAGGTGGGGCAGCTTCTAACTATGGCTACACCTTC
>TRBD1|TRBJ2-7|TRBV29-1|-
CSVEDRRTGVSYEQYF
TGCAGCGTTGAAGATCGAAGGACAGGGGTATCCTACGAGCAGTACTTC